This is a list of T cell receptor beta chains from one sample in a study of blood T cells in healthy people across ages. TCRdb analysed the 5' RACE reads with MiXCR anew, one entry per CDR3 protein. The table lists over a million distinct CDR3 sequences, 40% to 55% of them singletons, with 18% in the top ten. The specimen sequenced was blood. The receptors come from an older woman in good health. The CDR3 runs from the conserved cysteine through the conserved F or W. Each record gives: J gene, clone size, V gene, D gene, CDR3 protein, CDR3 DNA. The D gene is left open where the match is weak. Not every row has a clone size; where given, it reads once, few, many or a size class.

J gene: TRBJ2-7
clone size: few
V gene: TRBV4-1
D gene: TRBD2
CDR3 protein: CASSAPSGTSPTGSLYEQYF
CDR3 DNA: TGCGCCAGCAGTGCCCCATCCGGGACTAGCCCTACCGGAAGCCTCTACGAGCAGTACTTC

J gene: TRBJ2-4
clone size: -
V gene: TRBV27
D gene: -
CDR3 protein: CASSLSLAGKAKNIQYF
CDR3 DNA: TGTGCCAGCAGTTTATCGCTGGCGGGAAAGGCCAAAAACATTCAGTACTTC

J gene: TRBJ1-2
clone size: -
V gene: TRBV2
D gene: TRBD1
CDR3 protein: CASSPTPGQGGGYTF
CDR3 DNA: TGTGCCAGCAGTCCGACTCCGGGACAGGGAGGCGGCTACACCTTC

J gene: TRBJ2-1
clone size: few
V gene: TRBV9
D gene: TRBD2
CDR3 protein: CASSVVASGYNEQFF
CDR3 DNA: TGTGCCAGCAGCGTAGTGGCTAGCGGGTACAATGAGCAGTTCTTC

J gene: TRBJ2-5
clone size: -
V gene: TRBV20-1
D gene: TRBD2
CDR3 protein: CSAQATRGGGYQETQYF
CDR3 DNA: TGCAGTGCCCAAGCAACCCGCGGCGGGGGGTACCAAGAGACCCAGTACTTC

J gene: TRBJ2-1
clone size: -
V gene: TRBV4-2
D gene: TRBD2
CDR3 protein: CASSQVFGTSANEQFF
CDR3 DNA: TGTGCCAGCAGCCAAGTTTTTGGGACTAGCGCCAATGAGCAGTTCTTC

J gene: TRBJ2-7
clone size: few
V gene: TRBV7-9
D gene: TRBD1
CDR3 protein: CASSFRGLNEQYF
CDR3 DNA: TGTGCCAGCAGCTTCAGGGGGCTAAACGAGCAGTACTTC

J gene: TRBJ2-7
clone size: -
V gene: TRBV18
D gene: TRBD1
CDR3 protein: CASSWAQGAGYEQYF
CDR3 DNA: TGTGCCAGCTCATGGGCACAGGGGGCGGGCTACGAGCAGTACTTC

J gene: TRBJ2-7
clone size: -
V gene: TRBV6-1
D gene: TRBD1
CDR3 protein: CARERDRYEQYF
CDR3 DNA: TGTGCCAGGGAGAGGGACAGATACGAGCAGTACTTC

J gene: TRBJ2-1
clone size: -
V gene: TRBV12-3/TRBV12-4
D gene: -
CDR3 protein: CASRPGGTDYNEQFF
CDR3 DNA: TGTGCCAGCAGGCCTGGAGGGACGGATTACAATGAGCAGTTCTTC

J gene: TRBJ2-1
clone size: many
V gene: TRBV29-1
D gene: TRBD2
CDR3 protein: CSALPASGGSSYNEQFF
CDR3 DNA: TGCAGCGCCCTCCCCGCTAGCGGGGGGAGCTCCTACAATGAGCAGTTCTTC

J gene: TRBJ2-5
clone size: once
V gene: TRBV5-1
D gene: TRBD2
CDR3 protein: CASSLAGGSVETQYF
CDR3 DNA: TGCGCCAGCAGCTTAGCGGGAGGGAGCGTTGAGACCCAGTACTTC

J gene: TRBJ2-7
clone size: -
V gene: TRBV7-3
D gene: TRBD1
CDR3 protein: CASSFGAQGAGEQYF
CDR3 DNA: TGTGCCAGCAGCTTTGGGGCACAGGGGGCAGGCGAGCAGTACTTC

J gene: TRBJ1-2
clone size: -
V gene: TRBV28
D gene: -
CDR3 protein: CASSLADEVGVYGYTF
CDR3 DNA: TGTGCCAGCAGTTTAGCCGACGAGGTGGGGGTCTATGGCTACACCTTC

J gene: TRBJ2-7
clone size: -
V gene: TRBV20-1
D gene: TRBD1
CDR3 protein: CSAPKTGEVNYEQYF
CDR3 DNA: TGCAGTGCGCCGAAGACAGGGGAGGTAAACTACGAGCAGTACTTC

J gene: TRBJ2-4
clone size: -
V gene: TRBV12-3/TRBV12-4
D gene: TRBD1
CDR3 protein: CASTLTGAKDIQYF
CDR3 DNA: TGTGCCAGCACCTTAACAGGGGCCAAAGACATTCAGTACTTC

J gene: TRBJ2-7
clone size: -
V gene: TRBV11-3
D gene: TRBD1
CDR3 protein: CASSTTGVDEQYF
CDR3 DNA: TGTGCCAGCAGCACTACAGGGGTGGACGAGCAGTACTTC

J gene: TRBJ1-5
clone size: many
V gene: TRBV6-2/TRBV6-3
D gene: TRBD1
CDR3 protein: CASRDRDNQPQHF
CDR3 DNA: TGTGCCAGCAGGGACAGGGACAATCAGCCCCAGCATTTT

J gene: TRBJ2-7
clone size: -
V gene: TRBV12-5
D gene: TRBD2
CDR3 protein: CASGVSGRDEQYF
CDR3 DNA: TGTGCTAGTGGGGTTAGCGGGAGGGATGAGCAGTACTTC

J gene: TRBJ2-5
clone size: few
V gene: TRBV5-1
D gene: -
CDR3 protein: CASIVTQETQYF
CDR3 DNA: TGCGCCAGCATTGTGACGCAAGAGACCCAGTACTTC

J gene: TRBJ2-5
clone size: -
V gene: TRBV3-1
D gene: -
CDR3 protein: CASSQDARERETQYF
CDR3 DNA: TGTGCCAGCAGCCAAGACGCGAGGGAACGCGAGACCCAGTACTTC

J gene: TRBJ2-1
clone size: -
V gene: TRBV5-1
D gene: TRBD2
CDR3 protein: CASSLQREANEQFF
CDR3 DNA: TGCGCCAGCAGCTTGCAGCGGGAGGCGAATGAGCAGTTCTTC

J gene: TRBJ2-7
clone size: -
V gene: TRBV20-1
D gene: -
CDR3 protein: CSATVGSTYEQYF
CDR3 DNA: TGCAGTGCTACCGTGGGGTCTACCTACGAGCAGTACTTC

J gene: TRBJ2-1
clone size: -
V gene: TRBV27
D gene: -
CDR3 protein: CASSSSMHRNEQFF
CDR3 DNA: TGTGCCAGCAGTTCCTCCATGCACAGGAATGAGCAGTTCTTC

J gene: TRBJ2-5
clone size: few
V gene: TRBV7-9
D gene: -
CDR3 protein: CASSLMLTLQETQYF
CDR3 DNA: TGTGCCAGCAGCTTAATGTTAACACTACAAGAGACCCAGTACTTC

J gene: TRBJ2-3
clone size: many
V gene: TRBV25-1
D gene: TRBD1
CDR3 protein: CASRAQGAPTDTQYF
CDR3 DNA: TGTGCCAGCAGGGCACAGGGGGCGCCGACAGATACGCAGTATTTT

J gene: TRBJ1-1
clone size: -
V gene: TRBV3-1
D gene: -
CDR3 protein: CASSPPMGVGTEAFF
CDR3 DNA: TGTGCCAGCAGCCCTCCCATGGGGGTAGGCACTGAAGCTTTCTTT

J gene: TRBJ2-7
clone size: -
V gene: TRBV2
D gene: -
CDR3 protein: CASRGGLWGVYEQYF
CDR3 DNA: TGTGCCAGCAGGGGAGGACTCTGGGGGGTCTACGAGCAGTACTTC

J gene: TRBJ2-1
clone size: -
V gene: TRBV27
D gene: -
CDR3 protein: CASSLASPSSNEQFF
CDR3 DNA: TGTGCCAGCAGTTTAGCTAGCCCCAGTTCCAATGAGCAGTTCTTC

J gene: TRBJ2-7
clone size: few
V gene: TRBV6-2/TRBV6-3
D gene: -
CDR3 protein: CASTLLQGPYEQYF
CDR3 DNA: TGTGCCAGCACCCTATTGCAGGGCCCCTACGAGCAGTACTTC

J gene: TRBJ2-5
clone size: few
V gene: TRBV12-3/TRBV12-4
D gene: TRBD1
CDR3 protein: CASSFGQGASGDQYF
CDR3 DNA: TGTGCCAGCAGTTTCGGACAGGGGGCTTCCGGAGACCAGTACTTC

J gene: TRBJ1-2
clone size: few
V gene: TRBV29-1
D gene: -
CDR3 protein: CSVVSNRRMNGYTF
CDR3 DNA: TGCAGCGTTGTTTCGAACAGGCGTATGAATGGCTACACCTTC

J gene: TRBJ1-1
clone size: few
V gene: TRBV29-1
D gene: TRBD1
CDR3 protein: CSGTTGGDTEAFF
CDR3 DNA: TGCAGCGGAACTACAGGGGGGGACACTGAAGCTTTCTTT

J gene: TRBJ2-7
clone size: -
V gene: TRBV10-2
D gene: -
CDR3 protein: CASTETEGEQYF
CDR3 DNA: TGCGCCAGCACCGAGACAGAGGGCGAGCAGTACTTC

J gene: TRBJ2-2
clone size: -
V gene: TRBV3-1
D gene: TRBD2
CDR3 protein: CASSPFGREGSGELFF
CDR3 DNA: TGTGCCAGCAGCCCCTTCGGCCGGGAGGGCTCCGGGGAGCTGTTTTTT

J gene: TRBJ2-7
clone size: few
V gene: TRBV18
D gene: -
CDR3 protein: CASSMGVPGSNEQYF
CDR3 DNA: TGTGCCAGCTCCATGGGAGTCCCAGGATCGAACGAGCAGTACTTC

J gene: TRBJ2-3
clone size: few
V gene: TRBV6-5
D gene: TRBD1
CDR3 protein: CASRPDRGATDTQYF
CDR3 DNA: TGTGCCAGCAGGCCGGACAGGGGAGCTACAGATACGCAGTATTTT

J gene: TRBJ2-5
clone size: few
V gene: TRBV28
D gene: TRBD2
CDR3 protein: CASRNTGLANQETQYF
CDR3 DNA: TGTGCCAGCAGAAACACGGGACTAGCAAATCAAGAGACCCAGTACTTC

J gene: TRBJ2-7
clone size: few
V gene: TRBV5-6
D gene: -
CDR3 protein: CASSPLGSEQYF
CDR3 DNA: TGTGCCAGCAGCCCCCTCGGATCCGAGCAGTACTTC

J gene: TRBJ2-1
clone size: -
V gene: TRBV27
D gene: TRBD2
CDR3 protein: CASTSGRASEFF
CDR3 DNA: TGTGCCAGTACTAGCGGGAGGGCCAGTGAGTTCTTC

J gene: TRBJ2-1
clone size: -
V gene: TRBV3-1
D gene: -
CDR3 protein: CASSFMTRMNEQFF
CDR3 DNA: TGTGCCAGCAGCTTTATGACTAGAATGAATGAGCAGTTCTTC

J gene: TRBJ2-5
clone size: few
V gene: TRBV5-1
D gene: TRBD1
CDR3 protein: CASSFDGTAEETQYF
CDR3 DNA: TGCGCCAGCAGCTTTGACGGGACAGCGGAAGAGACCCAGTACTTC

J gene: TRBJ2-2
clone size: -
V gene: TRBV6-5
D gene: TRBD1
CDR3 protein: CASRSGQGAIGELFF
CDR3 DNA: TGTGCCAGCAGATCAGGACAGGGGGCGATCGGGGAGCTGTTTTTT

J gene: TRBJ2-7
clone size: -
V gene: TRBV14
D gene: -
CDR3 protein: CASSQDPVHEQYF
CDR3 DNA: TGTGCCAGCAGCCAAGACCCCGTCCACGAGCAGTACTTC

J gene: TRBJ2-7
clone size: -
V gene: TRBV6-2/TRBV6-3
D gene: TRBD2
CDR3 protein: CASSYRTSGTTYEQYF
CDR3 DNA: TGTGCCAGCAGTTACCGGACTAGCGGGACGACCTACGAGCAGTACTTC

J gene: TRBJ2-5
clone size: -
V gene: TRBV2
D gene: TRBD2
CDR3 protein: CARGGSGREETQYF
CDR3 DNA: TGTGCCCGCGGAGGTAGCGGGAGGGAAGAGACCCAGTACTTC

J gene: TRBJ2-7
clone size: few
V gene: TRBV2
D gene: -
CDR3 protein: CASKLDHSYEQYF
CDR3 DNA: TGTGCCAGCAAGCTAGACCATTCCTACGAGCAGTACTTC

J gene: TRBJ2-5
clone size: once
V gene: TRBV3-1
D gene: TRBD1
CDR3 protein: CASSQQTGGFGETQYF
CDR3 DNA: TGTGCCAGCAGCCAGCAGACAGGGGGATTCGGAGAGACCCAGTACTTC

J gene: TRBJ2-1
clone size: -
V gene: TRBV6-5
D gene: TRBD2
CDR3 protein: CASSSSVTSGRVTYNEQFF
CDR3 DNA: TGTGCCAGCAGTTCCTCCGTGACTAGCGGGAGGGTAACCTACAATGAGCAGTTCTTC

J gene: TRBJ2-3
clone size: -
V gene: TRBV4-2
D gene: -
CDR3 protein: CASSQAPADTQYF
CDR3 DNA: TGTGCCAGCAGCCAAGCCCCAGCAGATACGCAGTATTTT

J gene: TRBJ2-1
clone size: -
V gene: TRBV14
D gene: -
CDR3 protein: CASSRLGAGKETQFF
CDR3 DNA: TGTGCCAGCAGCCGCCTAGGGGCAGGGAAGGAGACCCAGTTCTTC

J gene: TRBJ2-7
clone size: few
V gene: TRBV24-1
D gene: TRBD2
CDR3 protein: CATSGGSSGRGDEQYF
CDR3 DNA: TGTGCCACCAGTGGAGGTTCTAGCGGGAGGGGTGATGAGCAGTACTTC

J gene: TRBJ2-1
clone size: few
V gene: TRBV20-1
D gene: -
CDR3 protein: CSANPGLGSYNEQFF
CDR3 DNA: TGCAGTGCTAACCCTGGCCTAGGTTCCTACAATGAGCAGTTCTTC